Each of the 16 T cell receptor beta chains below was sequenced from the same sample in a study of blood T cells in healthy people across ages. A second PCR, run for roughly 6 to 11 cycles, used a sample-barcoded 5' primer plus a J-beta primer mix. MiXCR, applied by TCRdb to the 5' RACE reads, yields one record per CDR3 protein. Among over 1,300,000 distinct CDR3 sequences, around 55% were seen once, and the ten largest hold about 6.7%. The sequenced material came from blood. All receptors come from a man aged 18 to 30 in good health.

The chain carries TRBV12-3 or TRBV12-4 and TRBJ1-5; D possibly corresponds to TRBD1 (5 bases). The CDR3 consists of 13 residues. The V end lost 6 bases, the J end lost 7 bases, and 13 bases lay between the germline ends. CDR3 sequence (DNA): TGTGCCAGCAGATCGGACATGGGGCAGCCCCAGCATTTT. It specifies CASRSDMGQPQHF.

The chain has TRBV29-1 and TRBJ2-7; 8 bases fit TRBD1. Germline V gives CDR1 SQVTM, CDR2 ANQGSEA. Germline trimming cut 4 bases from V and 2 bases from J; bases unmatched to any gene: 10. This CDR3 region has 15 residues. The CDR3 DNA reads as TGCAGCGTTGTAGAGGACAGGGCCTCAACCTACGAGCAGTACTTC. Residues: CSVVEDRASTYEQYF.

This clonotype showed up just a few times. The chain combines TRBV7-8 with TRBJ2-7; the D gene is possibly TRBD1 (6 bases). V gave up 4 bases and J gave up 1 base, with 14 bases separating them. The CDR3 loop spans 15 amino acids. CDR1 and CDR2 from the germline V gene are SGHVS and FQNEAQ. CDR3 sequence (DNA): TGTGCCAGCAGCTCACACCAGGGGCCTTCCTACGAGCAGTACTTC. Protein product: CASSSHQGPSYEQYF.

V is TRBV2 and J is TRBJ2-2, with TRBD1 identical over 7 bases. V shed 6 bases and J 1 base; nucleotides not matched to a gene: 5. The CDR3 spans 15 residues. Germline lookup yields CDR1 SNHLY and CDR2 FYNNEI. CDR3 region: CASSPGQRNTGELFF. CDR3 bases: TGTGCCAGCAGCCCGGGACAGCGGAACACCGGGGAGCTGTTTTTT.

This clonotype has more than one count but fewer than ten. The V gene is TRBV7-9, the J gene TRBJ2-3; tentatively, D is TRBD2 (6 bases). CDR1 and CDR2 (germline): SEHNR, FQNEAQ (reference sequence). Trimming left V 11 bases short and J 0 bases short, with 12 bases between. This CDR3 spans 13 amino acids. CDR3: CAVEGTSTDTQYF. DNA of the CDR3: TGTGCCGTTGAGGGGACTAGCACAGATACGCAGTATTTT.

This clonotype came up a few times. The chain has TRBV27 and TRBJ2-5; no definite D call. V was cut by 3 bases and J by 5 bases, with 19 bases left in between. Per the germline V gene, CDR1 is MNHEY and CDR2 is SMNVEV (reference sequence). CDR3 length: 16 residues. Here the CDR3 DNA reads TGTGCCAGCAGTTTCGAAAGCGATCTCAAAAGGGAGACCCAGTACTTC. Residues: CASSFESDLKRETQYF.

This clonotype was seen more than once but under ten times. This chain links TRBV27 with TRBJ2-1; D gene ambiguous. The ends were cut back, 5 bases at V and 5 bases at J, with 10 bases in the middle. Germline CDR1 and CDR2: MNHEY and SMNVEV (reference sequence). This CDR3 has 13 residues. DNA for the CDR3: TGTGCCAGCAGTGGGTGGCCTAACAATGAGCAGTTCTTC. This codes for CASSGWPNNEQFF.

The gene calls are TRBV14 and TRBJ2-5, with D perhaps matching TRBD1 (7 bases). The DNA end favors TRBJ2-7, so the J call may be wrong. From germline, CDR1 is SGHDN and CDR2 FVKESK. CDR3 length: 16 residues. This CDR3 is CASSQDAGQSHYEQYF. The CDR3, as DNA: TGTGCCAGCAGCCAAGATGCGGGACAGTCCCACTACGAGCAGTACTTC.

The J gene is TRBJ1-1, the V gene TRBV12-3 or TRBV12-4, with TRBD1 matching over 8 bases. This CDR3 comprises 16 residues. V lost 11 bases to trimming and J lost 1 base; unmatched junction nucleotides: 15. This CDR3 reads CAAALVGTGRNTEAFF. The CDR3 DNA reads TGTGCCGCCGCACTGGTTGGGACAGGTCGGAACACTGAAGCTTTCTTT.

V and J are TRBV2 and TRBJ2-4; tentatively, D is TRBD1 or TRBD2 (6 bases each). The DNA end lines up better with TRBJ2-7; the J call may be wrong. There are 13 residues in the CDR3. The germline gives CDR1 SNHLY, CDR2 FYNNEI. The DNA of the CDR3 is TGTGCCAGCAGTTGCGTCAGGGGAGGCGAGCAGTACTTC. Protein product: CASSCVRGGEQYF.

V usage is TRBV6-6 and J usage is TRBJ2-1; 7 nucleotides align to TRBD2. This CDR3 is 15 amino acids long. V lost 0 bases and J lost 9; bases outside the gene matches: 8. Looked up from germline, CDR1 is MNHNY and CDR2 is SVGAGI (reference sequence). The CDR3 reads CASSYSREGGGEQFF. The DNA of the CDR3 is TGTGCCAGCAGTTACTCGAGGGAGGGCGGGGGTGAGCAGTTCTTC.

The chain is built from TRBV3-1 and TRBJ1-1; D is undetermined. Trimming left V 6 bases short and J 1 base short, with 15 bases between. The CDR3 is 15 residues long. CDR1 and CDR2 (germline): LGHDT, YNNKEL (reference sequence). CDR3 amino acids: CASSKFVDWNTEAFF. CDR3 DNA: TGTGCCAGCAGTAAATTCGTAGACTGGAACACTGAAGCTTTCTTT.

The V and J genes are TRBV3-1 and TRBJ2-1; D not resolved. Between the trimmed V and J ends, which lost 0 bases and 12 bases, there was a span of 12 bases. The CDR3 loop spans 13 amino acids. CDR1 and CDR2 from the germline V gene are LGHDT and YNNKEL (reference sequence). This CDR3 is CASSQDLLGMQFF. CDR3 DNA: TGTGCCAGCAGCCAAGATCTTTTAGGGATGCAGTTCTTC.

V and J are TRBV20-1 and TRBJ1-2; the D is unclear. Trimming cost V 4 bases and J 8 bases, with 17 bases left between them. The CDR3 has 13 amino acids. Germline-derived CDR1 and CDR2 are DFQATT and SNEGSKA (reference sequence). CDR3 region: CSANGPSAGGYTF. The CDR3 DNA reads TGCAGTGCTAACGGACCCTCCGCGGGAGGCTACACCTTC.

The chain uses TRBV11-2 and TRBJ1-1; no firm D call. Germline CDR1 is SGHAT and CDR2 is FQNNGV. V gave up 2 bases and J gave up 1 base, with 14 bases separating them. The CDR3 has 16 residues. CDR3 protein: CASSLYSGSSNTEAFF. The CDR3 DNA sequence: TGTGCCAGCAGCTTATACAGCGGGTCCTCGAACACTGAAGCTTTCTTT.

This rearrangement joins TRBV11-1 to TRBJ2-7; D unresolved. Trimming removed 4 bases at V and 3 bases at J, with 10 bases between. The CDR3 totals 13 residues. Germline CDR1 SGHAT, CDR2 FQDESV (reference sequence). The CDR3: CASSSGGRYEQYF. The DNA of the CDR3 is TGTGCCAGCAGCTCTGGTGGACGCTACGAGCAGTACTTC.